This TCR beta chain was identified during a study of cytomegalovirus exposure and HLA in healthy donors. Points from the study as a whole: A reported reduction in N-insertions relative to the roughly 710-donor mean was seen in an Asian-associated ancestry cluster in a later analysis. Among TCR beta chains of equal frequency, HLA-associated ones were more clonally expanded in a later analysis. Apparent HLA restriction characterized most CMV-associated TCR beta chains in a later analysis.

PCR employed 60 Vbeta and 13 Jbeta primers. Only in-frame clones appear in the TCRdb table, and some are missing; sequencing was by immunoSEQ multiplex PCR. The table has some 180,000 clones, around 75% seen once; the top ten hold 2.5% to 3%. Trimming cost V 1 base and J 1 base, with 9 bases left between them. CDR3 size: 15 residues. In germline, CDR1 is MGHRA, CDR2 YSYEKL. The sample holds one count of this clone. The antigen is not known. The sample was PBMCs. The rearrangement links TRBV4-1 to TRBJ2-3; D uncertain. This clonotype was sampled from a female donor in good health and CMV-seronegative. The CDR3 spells CASSQVMAGTDTQYF. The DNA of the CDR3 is TGCGCCAGCAGCCAAGTTATGGCAGGCACAGATACGCAGTATTTT.